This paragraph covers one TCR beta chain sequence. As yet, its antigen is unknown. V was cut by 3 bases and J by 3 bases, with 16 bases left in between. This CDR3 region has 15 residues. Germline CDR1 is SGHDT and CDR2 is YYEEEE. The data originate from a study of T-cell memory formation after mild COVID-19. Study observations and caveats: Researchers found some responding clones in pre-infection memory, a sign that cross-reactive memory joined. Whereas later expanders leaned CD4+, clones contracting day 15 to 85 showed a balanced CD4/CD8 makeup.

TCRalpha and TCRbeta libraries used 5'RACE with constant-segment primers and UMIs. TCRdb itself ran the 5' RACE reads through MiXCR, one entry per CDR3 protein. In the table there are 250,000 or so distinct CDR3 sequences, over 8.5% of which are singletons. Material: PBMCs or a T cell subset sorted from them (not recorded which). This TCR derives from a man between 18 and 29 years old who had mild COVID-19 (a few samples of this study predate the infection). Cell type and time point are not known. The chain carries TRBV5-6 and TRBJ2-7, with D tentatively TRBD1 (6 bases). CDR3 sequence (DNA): TGTGCCAGCAGCTCCTACAGGGATGGGAACTACGAGCAGTACTTC. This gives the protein CASSSYRDGNYEQYF.